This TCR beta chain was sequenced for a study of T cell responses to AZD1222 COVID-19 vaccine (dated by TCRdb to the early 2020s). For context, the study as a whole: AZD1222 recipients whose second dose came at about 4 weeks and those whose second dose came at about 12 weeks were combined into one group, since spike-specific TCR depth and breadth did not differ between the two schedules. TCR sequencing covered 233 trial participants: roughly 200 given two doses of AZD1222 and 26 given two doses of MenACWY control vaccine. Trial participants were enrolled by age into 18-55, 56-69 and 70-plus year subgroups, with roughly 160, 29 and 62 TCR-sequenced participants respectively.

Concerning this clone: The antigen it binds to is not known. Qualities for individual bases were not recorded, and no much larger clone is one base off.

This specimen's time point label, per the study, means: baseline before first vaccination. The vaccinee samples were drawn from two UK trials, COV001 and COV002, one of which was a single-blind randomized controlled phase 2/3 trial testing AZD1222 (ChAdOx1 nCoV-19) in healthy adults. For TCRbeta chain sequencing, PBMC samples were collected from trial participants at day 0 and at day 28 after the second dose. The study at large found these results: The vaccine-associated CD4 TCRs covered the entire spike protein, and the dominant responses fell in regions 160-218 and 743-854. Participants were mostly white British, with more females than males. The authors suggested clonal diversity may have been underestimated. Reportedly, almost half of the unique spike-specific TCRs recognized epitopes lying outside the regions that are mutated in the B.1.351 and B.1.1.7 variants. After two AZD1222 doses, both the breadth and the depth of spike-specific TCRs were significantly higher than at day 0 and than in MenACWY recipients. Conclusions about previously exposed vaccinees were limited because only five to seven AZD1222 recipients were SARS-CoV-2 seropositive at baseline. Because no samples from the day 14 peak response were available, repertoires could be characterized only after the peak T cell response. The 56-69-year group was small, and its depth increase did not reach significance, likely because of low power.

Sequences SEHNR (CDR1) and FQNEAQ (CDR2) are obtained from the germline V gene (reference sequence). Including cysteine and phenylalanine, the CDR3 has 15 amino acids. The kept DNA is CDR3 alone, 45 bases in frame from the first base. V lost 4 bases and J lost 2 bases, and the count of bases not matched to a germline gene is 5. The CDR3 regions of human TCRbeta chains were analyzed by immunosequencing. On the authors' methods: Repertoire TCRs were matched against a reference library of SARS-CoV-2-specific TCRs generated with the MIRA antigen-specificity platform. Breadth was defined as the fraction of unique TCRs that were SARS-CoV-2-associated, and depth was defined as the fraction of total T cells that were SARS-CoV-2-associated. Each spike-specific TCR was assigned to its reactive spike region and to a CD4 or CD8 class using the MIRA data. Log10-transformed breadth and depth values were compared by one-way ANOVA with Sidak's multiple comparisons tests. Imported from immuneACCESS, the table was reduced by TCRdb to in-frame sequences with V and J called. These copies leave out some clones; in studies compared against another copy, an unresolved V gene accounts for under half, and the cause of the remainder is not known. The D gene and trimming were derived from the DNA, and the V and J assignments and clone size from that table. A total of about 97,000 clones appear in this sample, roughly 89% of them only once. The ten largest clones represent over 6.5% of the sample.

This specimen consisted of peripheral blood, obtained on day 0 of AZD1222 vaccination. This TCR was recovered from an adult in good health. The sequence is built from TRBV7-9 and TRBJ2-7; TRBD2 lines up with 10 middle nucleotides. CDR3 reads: CASSSPGLATYEQYF. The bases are TGTGCCAGCAGCTCACCGGGACTAGCGACCTACGAGCAGTACTTC.